The clone carrying this TCR beta chain was recorded a few times. TCRdb reprocessed the 5' RACE reads via MiXCR and lists one record per CDR3 protein. This sample has about 430,000 distinct CDR3 sequences; approximately 25% occur once, and the top ten carry 8.8%. This specimen belongs to a study of T-cell memory formation after mild COVID-19. V dropped 6 bases and J dropped 6; count of bases not matched to a gene: 6. This CDR3 contains 14 residues. This clonotype originated in an adult woman who had mild COVID-19 (a few samples of this study predate the infection). Cell type and time point are not known. The sample consisted of PBMCs or a T cell subset sorted from them (not recorded which). The V and J genes are TRBV12-3 or TRBV12-4 and TRBJ2-3; 10 nucleotides align to TRBD2. In DNA form, the CDR3 reads TGTGCCAGCAGCCCTAGCGGGGGCTGGGATACGCAGTATTTT. Its protein is CASSPSGGWDTQYF.